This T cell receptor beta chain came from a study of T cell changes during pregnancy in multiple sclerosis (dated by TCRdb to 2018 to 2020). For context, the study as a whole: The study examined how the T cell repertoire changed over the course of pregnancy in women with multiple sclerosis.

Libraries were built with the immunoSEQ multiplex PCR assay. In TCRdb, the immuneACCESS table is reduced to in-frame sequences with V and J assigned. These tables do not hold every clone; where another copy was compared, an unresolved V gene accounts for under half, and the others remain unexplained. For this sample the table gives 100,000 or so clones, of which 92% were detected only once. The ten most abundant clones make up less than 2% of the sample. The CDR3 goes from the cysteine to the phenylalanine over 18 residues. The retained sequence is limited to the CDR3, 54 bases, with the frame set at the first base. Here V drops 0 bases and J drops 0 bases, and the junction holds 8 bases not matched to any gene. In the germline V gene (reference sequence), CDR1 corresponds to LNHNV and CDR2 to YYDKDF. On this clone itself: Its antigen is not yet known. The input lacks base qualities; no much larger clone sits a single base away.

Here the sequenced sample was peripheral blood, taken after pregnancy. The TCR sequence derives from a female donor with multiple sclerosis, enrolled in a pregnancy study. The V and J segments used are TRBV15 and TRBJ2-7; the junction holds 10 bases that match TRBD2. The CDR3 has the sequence CATSRDLGTSDISYEQYF. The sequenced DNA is TGTGCCACCAGCAGAGATCTCGGGACTAGCGATATCTCCTACGAGCAGTACTTC.